These T cell receptor beta chains were read from a single sample in a study of blood T cell repertoires in COVID-19. Some clones are missing from TCRdb's copy, which holds only in-frame ones; the method was immunoSEQ multiplex PCR. The sample has 200,000 to 300,000 clones, approximately 92% seen once; the top ten hold around 2.5%. Sequencing was done on a sample of peripheral blood. Every receptor here comes from a person aged 18-30 years with COVID-19, enrolled during active disease. CDR3s include the opening cysteine and the closing phenylalanine or tryptophan. D genes are given only for firm matches. Size is stated for part of the rows, as once, few or many counts, or as a class when the clone is expanded.

j_gene,d_gene,v_gene,abundance,CDR3aa,CDR3nt
TRBJ1-4,TRBD1,TRBV4-2,once,CASSQDAGTGPGF,TGTGCCAGCAGCCAAGACGCCGGGACAGGGCCCGGTTTT
TRBJ2-1,NA,TRBV12-3/TRBV12-4,NA,CASTGYSYNEQFF,TGTGCCAGCACCGGGTACTCCTACAATGAGCAGTTCTTC
TRBJ2-7,TRBD2,TRBV19,NA,CASSIASTSGYEQYF,TGTGCCAGTAGTATAGCCTCGACTAGCGGATACGAGCAGTACTTC
TRBJ2-2,TRBD1,TRBV19,once,CASRETGGATGELFF,TGTGCCAGTAGGGAGACAGGGGGCGCAACCGGGGAGCTGTTTTTT
TRBJ2-7,NA,TRBV18,once,CASSPPKLASYEQYF,TGTGCCAGCTCACCCCCGAAACTAGCATCCTACGAGCAGTACTTC
TRBJ2-3,NA,TRBV5-4,NA,CASSPGTAITDTQYF,TGTGCCAGCAGCCCGGGAACCGCTATAACAGATACGCAGTATTTT
TRBJ2-7,NA,TRBV10-1,NA,CASSLTRSEGF,TGCGCCAGCAGCTTAACACGGTCGGAGGGTTTC
TRBJ2-1,TRBD1,TRBV4-3,NA,CASSQGGQGANEQFF,TGCGCCAGCAGCCAAGGGGGACAGGGAGCAAATGAGCAGTTCTTC
TRBJ1-1,NA,TRBV28,few,CASSLSQGRNTEAFF,TGTGCCAGCAGTTTAAGTCAGGGGCGGAACACTGAAGCTTTCTTT
TRBJ2-7,NA,TRBV3-1/TRBV3-2,NA,CASSQAGEQYF,TGTGCCAGCAGCCAAGCCGGCGAGCAGTACTTC
TRBJ1-1,NA,TRBV10-3,NA,CAISEYAGIEAFF,TGTGCCATCAGTGAGTACGCAGGGATTGAAGCTTTCTTT
TRBJ2-1,TRBD1,TRBV5-1,NA,CASSTEPGQGYNEQFF,TGCGCCAGCAGCACCGAACCAGGACAGGGTTACAATGAGCAGTTCTTC
TRBJ2-1,NA,TRBV5-4,NA,CASSLETIPNEQFF,TGTGCCAGCAGCTTGGAAACAATCCCGAATGAGCAGTTCTTC
TRBJ1-5,TRBD1,TRBV6-6,NA,CASSYGDRAQPQHF,TGTGCCAGCAGTTACGGGGACAGGGCTCAGCCCCAGCATTTT
TRBJ2-7,NA,TRBV27,NA,CASSPQTGMSSYEQYF,TGTGCCAGCAGTCCCCAAACAGGGATGAGCTCCTACGAGCAGTACTTC
TRBJ2-5,NA,TRBV7-8,NA,CASSRHSLNEETQYF,TGTGCCAGCAGCCGACACAGCCTTAACGAAGAGACCCAGTACTTC
TRBJ2-1,NA,TRBV6-6,NA,CASSYYFLEQFF,TGTGCCAGCAGTTATTATTTCCTTGAGCAGTTCTTC
TRBJ2-1,TRBD2,TRBV5-7,NA,CASSLASGSNEQFF,TGTGCCAGCAGCTTGGCTAGCGGGAGCAATGAGCAGTTCTTC
TRBJ1-1,NA,TRBV5-1,NA,CASSQGNTEAFF,TGCGCCAGCAGCCAGGGGAACACTGAAGCTTTCTTT
TRBJ2-3,NA,TRBV7-9,NA,CASRPQEATSTDTQYF,TGTGCCAGCAGACCTCAGGAGGCGACAAGCACAGATACGCAGTATTTT
TRBJ2-1,TRBD2,TRBV7-6,once,CASSLGPSGSNEQFF,TGTGCCAGCAGCTTAGGCCCTAGCGGGAGCAATGAGCAGTTCTTC
TRBJ2-1,TRBD1,TRBV5-1,NA,CASSLAGGEEQFF,TGCGCCAGCAGCTTGGCAGGGGGCGAAGAGCAGTTCTTC
TRBJ2-5,NA,TRBV9,NA,CARSVGGGTQYF,TGTGCCCGCAGCGTAGGGGGGGGGACCCAGTACTTC
TRBJ2-7,TRBD2,TRBV7-9,NA,CASSSGLAGGGDAYEQYF,TGTGCCAGCAGCTCGGGACTAGCGGGGGGAGGGGACGCCTACGAGCAGTACTTC
TRBJ1-1,NA,TRBV29-1,NA,CSVEFAGGTEAFF,TGCAGCGTTGAATTTGCGGGGGGCACTGAAGCTTTCTTT
TRBJ1-3,NA,TRBV6-5,NA,CASSYGPRGGNTIYF,TGTGCCAGCAGTTACGGCCCCAGGGGCGGAAACACCATATATTTT
TRBJ2-7,TRBD2,TRBV28,NA,CAILGTSGYEQYF,TGTGCCATTCTCGGGACTAGCGGCTACGAGCAGTACTTC
TRBJ2-2,TRBD2,TRBV10-1,NA,CASSESGRATTGELFF,TGCGCCAGCAGTGAAAGCGGGAGGGCCACAACCGGGGAGCTGTTTTTT
TRBJ1-3,NA,TRBV9,few,CASSVAGFGNTIYF,TGTGCCAGCAGCGTAGCAGGGTTTGGAAACACCATATATTTT